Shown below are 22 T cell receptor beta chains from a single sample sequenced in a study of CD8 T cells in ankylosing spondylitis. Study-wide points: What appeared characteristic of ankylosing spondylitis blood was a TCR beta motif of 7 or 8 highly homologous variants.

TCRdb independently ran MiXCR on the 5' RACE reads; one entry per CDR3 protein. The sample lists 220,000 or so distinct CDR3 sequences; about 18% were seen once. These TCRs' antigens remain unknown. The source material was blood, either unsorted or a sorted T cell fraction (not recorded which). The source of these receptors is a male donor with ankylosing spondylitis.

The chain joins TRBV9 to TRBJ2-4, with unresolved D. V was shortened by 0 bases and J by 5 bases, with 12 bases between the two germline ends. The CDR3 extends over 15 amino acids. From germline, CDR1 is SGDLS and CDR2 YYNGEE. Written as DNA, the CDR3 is TGTGCCAGCAGCGTAGATAAGGGCGGTCAAAACATTCAGTACTTC. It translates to CASSVDKGGQNIQYF.

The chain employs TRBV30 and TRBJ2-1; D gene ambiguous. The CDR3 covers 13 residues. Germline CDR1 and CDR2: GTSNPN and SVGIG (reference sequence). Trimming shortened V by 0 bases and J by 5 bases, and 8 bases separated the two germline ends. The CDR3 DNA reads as TGTGCCTGGAGTGTCGGCCGAAACAATGAGCAGTTCTTC. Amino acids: CAWSVGRNNEQFF. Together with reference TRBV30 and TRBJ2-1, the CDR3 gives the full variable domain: SQTIHQWPATLVQPVGSPLSLECTVEGTSNPNLYWYRQAAGRGLQLLFYSVGIGQISSEVPQNLSASRPQDRQFILSSKKLLLSDSGFYLCAWSVGRNNEQFFGPGTRLTVL.

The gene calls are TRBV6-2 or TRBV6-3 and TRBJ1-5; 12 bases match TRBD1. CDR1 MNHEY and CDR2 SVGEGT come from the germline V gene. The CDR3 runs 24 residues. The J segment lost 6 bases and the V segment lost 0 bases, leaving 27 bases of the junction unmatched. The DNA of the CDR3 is TGTGCCAGCAGTTACTCGAGCGGGACAGGGGGCTTGCGGGAGTCCTGGGGGTTGGCTCAGCCCCAGCATTTT. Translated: CASSYSSGTGGLRESWGLAQPQHF.

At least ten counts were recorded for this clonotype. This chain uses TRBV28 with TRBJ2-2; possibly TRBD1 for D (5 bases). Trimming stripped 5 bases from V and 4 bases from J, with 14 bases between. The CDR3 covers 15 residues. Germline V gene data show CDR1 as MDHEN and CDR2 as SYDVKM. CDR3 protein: CASSPSTDPTGELFF. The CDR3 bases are TGTGCCAGCAGTCCATCGACAGATCCCACCGGGGAGCTGTTTTTT.

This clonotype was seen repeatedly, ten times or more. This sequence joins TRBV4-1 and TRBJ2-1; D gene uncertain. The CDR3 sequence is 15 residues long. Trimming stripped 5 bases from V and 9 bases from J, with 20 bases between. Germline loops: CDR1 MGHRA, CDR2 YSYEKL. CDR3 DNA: TGCGCCAGCAGCGCCCTTGGCCCCCGGGCAGGTGAGCAGTTCTTC. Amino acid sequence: CASSALGPRAGEQFF.

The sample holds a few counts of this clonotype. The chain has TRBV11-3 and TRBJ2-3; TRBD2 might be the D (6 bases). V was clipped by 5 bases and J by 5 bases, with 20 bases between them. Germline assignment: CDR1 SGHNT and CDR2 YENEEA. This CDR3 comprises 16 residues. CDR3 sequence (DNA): TGTGCCAGCAGCCAACCCGATAGGGGAGGAGGAGATACGCAGTATTTT. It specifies CASSQPDRGGGDTQYF. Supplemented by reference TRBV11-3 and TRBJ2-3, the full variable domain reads EAGVVQSPRYKIIEKKQPVAFWCNPISGHNTLYWYLQNLGQGPELLIRYENEEAVDDSQLPKDRFSAERLKGVDSTLKIQPAELGDSAVYLCASSQPDRGGGDTQYFGPGTRLTVL.

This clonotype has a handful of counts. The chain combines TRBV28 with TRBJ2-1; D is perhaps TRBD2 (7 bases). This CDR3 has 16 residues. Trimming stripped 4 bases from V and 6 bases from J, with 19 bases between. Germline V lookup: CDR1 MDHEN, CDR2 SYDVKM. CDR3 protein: CASSSWTARGGNEQFF. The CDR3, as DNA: TGTGCCAGCAGTTCCTGGACAGCCCGCGGGGGCAATGAGCAGTTCTTC.

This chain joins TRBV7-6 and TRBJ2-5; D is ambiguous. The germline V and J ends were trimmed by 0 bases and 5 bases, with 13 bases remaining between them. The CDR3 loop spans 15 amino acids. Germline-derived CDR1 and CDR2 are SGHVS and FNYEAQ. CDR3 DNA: TGTGCCAGCAGCTTAGCCCCGGACGACATGGAGACCCAGTACTTC. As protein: CASSLAPDDMETQYF.

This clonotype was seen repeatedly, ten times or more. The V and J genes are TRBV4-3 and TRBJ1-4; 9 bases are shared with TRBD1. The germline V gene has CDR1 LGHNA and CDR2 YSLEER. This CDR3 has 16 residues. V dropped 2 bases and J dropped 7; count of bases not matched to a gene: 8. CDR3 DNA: TGCGCCAGCAGCCAACACTCCGGGACAGGGAGTGAAAAACTGTTTTTT. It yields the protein CASSQHSGTGSEKLFF.

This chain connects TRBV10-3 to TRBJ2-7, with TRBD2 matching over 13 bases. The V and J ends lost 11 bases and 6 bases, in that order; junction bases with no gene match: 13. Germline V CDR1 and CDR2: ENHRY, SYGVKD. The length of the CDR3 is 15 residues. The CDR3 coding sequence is TGTGCCGCGGAATCGGGACTAGCGGGGTGGCCCGAGCAGTACTTC. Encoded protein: CAAESGLAGWPEQYF.

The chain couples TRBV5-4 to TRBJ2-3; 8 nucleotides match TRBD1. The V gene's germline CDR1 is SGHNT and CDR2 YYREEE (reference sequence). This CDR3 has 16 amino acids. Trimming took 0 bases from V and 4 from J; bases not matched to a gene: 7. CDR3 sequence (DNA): TGTGCCAGCAGCTTGGATCCAGGGGGCGTCGCAGATACGCAGTATTTT. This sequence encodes CASSLDPGGVADTQYF. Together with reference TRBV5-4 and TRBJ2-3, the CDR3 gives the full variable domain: ETGVTQSPTHLIKTRGQQVTLRCSSQSGHNTVSWYQQALGQGPQFIFQYYREEENGRGNFPPRFSGLQFPNYSSELNVNALELDDSALYLCASSLDPGGVADTQYFGPGTRLTVL.

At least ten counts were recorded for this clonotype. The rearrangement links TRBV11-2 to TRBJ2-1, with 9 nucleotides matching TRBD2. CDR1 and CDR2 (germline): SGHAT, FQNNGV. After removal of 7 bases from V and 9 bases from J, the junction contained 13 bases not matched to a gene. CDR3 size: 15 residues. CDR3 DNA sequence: TGTGCCAGCACTCTGTGGCGGGGGGGCCTGGGTGAGCAGTTCTTC. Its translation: CASTLWRGGLGEQFF.

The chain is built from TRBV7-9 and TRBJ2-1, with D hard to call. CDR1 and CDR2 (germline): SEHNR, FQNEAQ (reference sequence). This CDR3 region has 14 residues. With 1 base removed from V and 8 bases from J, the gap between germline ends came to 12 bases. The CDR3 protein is CASSLDSGGDEQFF. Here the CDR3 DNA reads TGTGCCAGCAGCTTAGACTCGGGTGGCGATGAGCAGTTCTTC.

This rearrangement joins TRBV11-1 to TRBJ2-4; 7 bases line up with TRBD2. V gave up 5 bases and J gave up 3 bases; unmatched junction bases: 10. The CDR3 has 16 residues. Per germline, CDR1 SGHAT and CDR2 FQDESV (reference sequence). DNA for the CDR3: TGTGCCAGCAGCCCTGGCGCGGGGGTGGGCAAAAACATTCAGTACTTC. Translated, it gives CASSPGAGVGKNIQYF.

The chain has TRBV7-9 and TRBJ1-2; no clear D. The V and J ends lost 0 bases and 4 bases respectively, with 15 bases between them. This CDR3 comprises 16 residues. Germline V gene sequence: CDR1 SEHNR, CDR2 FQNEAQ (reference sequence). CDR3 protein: CASSLASLSESYGYTF. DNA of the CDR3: TGTGCCAGCAGCTTAGCGTCCCTCTCCGAGAGCTATGGCTACACCTTC.

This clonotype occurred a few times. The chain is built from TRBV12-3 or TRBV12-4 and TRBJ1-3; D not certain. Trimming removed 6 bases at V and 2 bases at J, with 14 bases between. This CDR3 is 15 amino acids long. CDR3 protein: CASSQPQLAGNTIYF. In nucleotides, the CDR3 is TGTGCCAGCAGCCAGCCTCAGTTGGCTGGAAACACCATATATTTT.

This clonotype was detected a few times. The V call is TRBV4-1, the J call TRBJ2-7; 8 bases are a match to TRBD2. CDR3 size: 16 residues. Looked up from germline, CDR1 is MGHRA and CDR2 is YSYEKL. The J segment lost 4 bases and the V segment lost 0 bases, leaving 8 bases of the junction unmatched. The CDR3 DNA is TGCGCCAGCAGCCAAGAAAGAAGCGGGGGATTTTACGAGCAGTACTTC. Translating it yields CASSQERSGGFYEQYF.

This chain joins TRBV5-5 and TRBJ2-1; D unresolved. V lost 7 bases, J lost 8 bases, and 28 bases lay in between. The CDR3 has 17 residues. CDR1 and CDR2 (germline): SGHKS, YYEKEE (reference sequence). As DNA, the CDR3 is TGTGCCAGCGGCTCTGGGGTGGCGTTCCCCAGCCAATATGAGCAGTTCTTC. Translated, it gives CASGSGVAFPSQYEQFF.

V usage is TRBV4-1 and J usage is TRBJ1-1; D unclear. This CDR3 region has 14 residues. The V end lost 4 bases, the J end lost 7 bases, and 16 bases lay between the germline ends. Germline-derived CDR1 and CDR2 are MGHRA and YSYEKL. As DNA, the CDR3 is TGCGCCAGCAGCCCCCCCGCCACAGAGGTTGAAGCTTTCTTT. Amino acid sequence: CASSPPATEVEAFF.

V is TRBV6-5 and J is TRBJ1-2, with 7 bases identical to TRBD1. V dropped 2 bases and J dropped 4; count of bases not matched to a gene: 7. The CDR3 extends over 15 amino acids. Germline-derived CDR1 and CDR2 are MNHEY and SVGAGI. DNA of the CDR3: TGTGCCAGCAGTTACACTGGGACAGAGGGCTATGGCTACACCTTC. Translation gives CASSYTGTEGYGYTF.

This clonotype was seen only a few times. The CDR3 loop is CASSKYRTVYNEQFF. The CDR3 region has the DNA TGTGCCAGCAGCAAGTACCGCACAGTATACAATGAGCAGTTCTTC. V and J are TRBV6-2 or TRBV6-3 and TRBJ2-1; no reliable D call. Germline V gene data show CDR1 as MNHEY and CDR2 as SVGEGT. This CDR3 is 15 amino acids long. V dropped 6 bases and J dropped 4 bases, with 16 bases sitting between them.

The DNA of the CDR3 is TGTGCCAGCAGCAAACTGGGCGGAGGCTCTGGGGCCAACGTCCTGACTTTC. It translates to CASSKLGGGSGANVLTF. The V and J genes are TRBV7-3 and TRBJ2-6, with a tentative D call TRBD2 (5 bases). The CDR3 consists of 17 residues. The V end lost 5 bases, the J end lost 0 bases, and 14 bases lay between the germline ends. CDR1 is SGHTA and CDR2 is FQGTGA in the germline V gene.